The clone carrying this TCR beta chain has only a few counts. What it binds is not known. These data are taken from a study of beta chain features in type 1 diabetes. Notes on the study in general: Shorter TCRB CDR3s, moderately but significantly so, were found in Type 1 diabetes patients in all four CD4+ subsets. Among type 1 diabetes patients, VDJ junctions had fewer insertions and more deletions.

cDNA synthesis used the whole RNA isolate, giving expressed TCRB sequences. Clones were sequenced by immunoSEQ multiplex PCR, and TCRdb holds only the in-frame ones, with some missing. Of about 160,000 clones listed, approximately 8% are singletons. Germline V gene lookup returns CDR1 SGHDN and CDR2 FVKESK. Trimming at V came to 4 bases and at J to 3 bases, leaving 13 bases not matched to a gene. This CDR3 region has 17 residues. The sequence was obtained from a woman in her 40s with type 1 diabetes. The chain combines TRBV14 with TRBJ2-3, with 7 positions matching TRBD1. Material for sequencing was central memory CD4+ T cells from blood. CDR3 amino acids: CASSPLPGTDGTDTQYF. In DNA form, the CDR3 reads TGTGCCAGCAGCCCGTTACCTGGGACAGATGGAACAGATACGCAGTATTTT.